This T cell receptor beta chain was documented in a study of blood T cell repertoires in COVID-19. Study at large: Specimens from acute and convalescent COVID-19 originated in the United States, Italy and Spain. T cells, B-cell-depleted T cells, or PBMCs provided the cDNA or gDNA that served as material.

Original analysis: Estimates of nucleated cell counts were drawn from the amplification of reference gene primers. The protocol was immunoSEQ multiplex PCR, while the TCRdb copy is restricted to in-frame clones and leaves out a portion. V and J calls and clone size follow that table, whereas D and trimming were derived from the DNA. The table shows 310,000 or so clones, with roughly 90% occurring only once. The CDR3 contains 14 residues. Germline lookup yields CDR1 SGHRS and CDR2 YFSETQ. The germline V and J ends were trimmed by 7 bases and 3 bases, with 17 bases remaining between them. Sequences were obtained from peripheral blood. The chain has TRBV5-1 and TRBJ2-7; tentatively, D is TRBD1 (5 bases). This TCR came from a man between 18 and 35 years old who had recovered from COVID-19. The CDR3 nucleotides are TGCGCCAGCGCCGAAGCGCAGGGCGACTACGAGCAGTACTTC. Encoded protein: CASAEAQGDYEQYF.